This T cell receptor beta chain was captured in a study of untreated major depressive disorder. With regard to this clone: What it binds is not known.

V was clipped by 0 bases and J by 4 bases, with 17 bases between them. In germline, CDR1 is KGHSH, CDR2 LQKENI. The CDR3 runs 17 residues. General study results and limits: Three preselected Vbeta families were the sole sequencing comparisons.

Roughly 29 ml of blood was drawn into EDTA tubes. From thawed PBMCs, CD4+ T cells were purified by negative selection. Assay: immunoSEQ multiplex PCR; the TCRdb copy retains only in-frame clones and omits some. Among about 20,000 clones listed, approximately 89% were seen once. V is TRBV18 and J is TRBJ2-3; TRBD1 or TRBD2 may be the D gene (5 bases each). The source of this sequence is a woman aged 25 to 39 in good health. The sample comprised CD4+ T cells from PBMCs. The CDR3 DNA is TGTGCCAGCTCACCACCTTTAGCGAAGGGGACCCCAGATACGCAGTATTTT. Amino acids: CASSPPLAKGTPDTQYF.